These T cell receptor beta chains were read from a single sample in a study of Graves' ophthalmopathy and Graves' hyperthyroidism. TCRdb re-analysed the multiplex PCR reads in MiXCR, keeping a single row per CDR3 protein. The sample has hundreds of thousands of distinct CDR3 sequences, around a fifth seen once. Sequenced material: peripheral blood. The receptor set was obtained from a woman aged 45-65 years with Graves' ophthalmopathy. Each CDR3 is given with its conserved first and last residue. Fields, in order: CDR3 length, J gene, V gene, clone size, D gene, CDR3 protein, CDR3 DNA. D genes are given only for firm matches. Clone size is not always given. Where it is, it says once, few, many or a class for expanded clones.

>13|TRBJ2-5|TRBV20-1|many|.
CSARELYQETQYF
TGCAGTGCTAGAGAGCTTTACCAAGAGACCCAGTACTTC
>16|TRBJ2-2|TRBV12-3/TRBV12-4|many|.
CASTQRASTNTGELFF
TGTGCCAGCACCCAGAGGGCTTCTACGAACACCGGGGAGCTGTTTTTT
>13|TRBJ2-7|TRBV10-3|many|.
CAIRSTPRSEQYF
TGTGCCATCAGATCGACCCCGAGGAGCGAGCAGTACTTC
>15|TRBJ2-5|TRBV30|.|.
CAWSVRSGPGETQYF
TGTGCCTGGAGTGTAAGGAGCGGACCAGGGGAGACCCAGTACTTC
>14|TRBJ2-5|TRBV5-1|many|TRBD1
CASSFNRGSETQYF
TGCGCCAGCAGCTTTAACAGGGGGTCTGAGACCCAGTACTTC
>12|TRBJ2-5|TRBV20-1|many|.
CSARGPGETQYF
TGCAGTGCTAGAGGTCCGGGGGAGACCCAGTACTTC
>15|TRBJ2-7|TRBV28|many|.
CASSLPGGSGYEQYF
TGTGCCAGCAGTTTACCGGGGGGCAGCGGCTACGAGCAGTACTTC
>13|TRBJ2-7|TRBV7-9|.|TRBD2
CASSTWTSPEQYF
TGTGCCAGCAGCACCTGGACTAGCCCCGAGCAGTACTTC
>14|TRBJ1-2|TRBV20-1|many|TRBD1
CSARVGGQAYGYTF
TGCAGTGCTAGAGTGGGCGGACAGGCCTATGGCTACACCTTC
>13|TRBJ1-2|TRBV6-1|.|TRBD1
CASRSGTGAGYTF
TGTGCCAGCAGGTCCGGGACAGGGGCCGGCTACACCTTC
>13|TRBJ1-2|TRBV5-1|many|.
CASSLAMQTGYTF
TGCGCCAGCAGCTTGGCAATGCAGACTGGCTACACCTTC
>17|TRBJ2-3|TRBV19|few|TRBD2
CASSPALSGSNTDTQYF
TGTGCCAGTAGTCCGGCCCTTAGCGGGAGTAACACAGATACGCAGTATTTT
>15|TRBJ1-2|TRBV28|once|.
CASSLDQRANYGYTF
TGTGCCAGCAGTTTAGACCAAAGAGCTAACTATGGCTACACCTTC
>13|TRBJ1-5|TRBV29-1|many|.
CSARGTDDQPQHF
TGCAGCGCTCGAGGGACGGATGATCAGCCCCAGCATTTT
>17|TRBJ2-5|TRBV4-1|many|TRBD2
CASSQSGLADEQETQYF
TGCGCCAGCAGCCAATCCGGACTAGCGGACGAACAAGAGACCCAGTACTTC
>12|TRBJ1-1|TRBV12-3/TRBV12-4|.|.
CASSFGTAEAFF
TGTGCCAGCAGTTTCGGAACAGCTGAAGCTTTCTTT
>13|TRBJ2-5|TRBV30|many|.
CAWSYGHQETQYF
TGCGCCTGGAGTTACGGTCACCAAGAGACCCAGTACTTC
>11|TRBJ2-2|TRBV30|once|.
CAWSPVGELFF
TGTGCCTGGAGTCCGGTCGGGGAGCTGTTTTTT
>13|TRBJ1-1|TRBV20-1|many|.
CSAPGLGDTEAFF
TGCAGTGCACCGGGCTTAGGGGACACTGAAGCTTTCTTT
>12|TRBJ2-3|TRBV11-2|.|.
CASSLVTDTQYF
TGTGCCAGCAGCTTAGTCACAGATACGCAGTATTTT
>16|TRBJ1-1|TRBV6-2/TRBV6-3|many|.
CASSYDLGGLNTEAFF
TGTGCCAGCAGTTACGATTTAGGGGGACTAAACACTGAAGCTTTCTTT
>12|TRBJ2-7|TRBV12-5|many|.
CASGLGSGEQYF
TGTGCTAGTGGTTTGGGTAGCGGCGAGCAGTACTTC
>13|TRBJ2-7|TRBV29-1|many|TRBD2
CSVRTSGDAEQYF
TGCAGCGTGAGGACTAGCGGGGACGCTGAGCAGTACTTC
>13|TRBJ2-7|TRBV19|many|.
CASSIKQAYEQYF
TGTGCCAGTAGTATAAAGCAGGCCTACGAGCAGTACTTC
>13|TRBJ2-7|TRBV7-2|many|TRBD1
CASSPWTGGEQYF
TGTGCCAGCAGCCCCTGGACAGGTGGCGAGCAGTACTTC
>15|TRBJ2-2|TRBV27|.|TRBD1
CASSWGQGTTGELFF
TGTGCCAGCAGTTGGGGACAGGGGACCACCGGGGAGCTGTTTTTT
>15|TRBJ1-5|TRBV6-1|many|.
CASSEVWTGNQPQHF
TGTGCCAGCAGTGAAGTGTGGACAGGCAATCAGCCCCAGCATTTT
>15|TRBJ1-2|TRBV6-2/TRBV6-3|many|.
CASSSSGPGPGGYTF
TGTGCCAGCAGTAGTTCCGGTCCCGGGCCCGGTGGCTACACCTTC
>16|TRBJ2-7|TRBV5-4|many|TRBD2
CASSPPGLAGGDEQYF
TGTGCCAGCAGCCCGCCTGGACTAGCGGGAGGCGACGAGCAGTACTTC
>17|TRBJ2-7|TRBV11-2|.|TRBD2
CASSLGTSGRALDEQYF
TGTGCCAGCAGCTTAGGGACTAGCGGGAGGGCCCTCGACGAGCAGTACTTC
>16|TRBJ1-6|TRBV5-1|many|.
CASSPLAGALNSPLHF
TGCGCCAGCAGCCCCTTGGCGGGGGCACTTAATTCACCCCTCCACTTT
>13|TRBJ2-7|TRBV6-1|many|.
CASSLHGGYEQYF
TGTGCCAGCAGCCTACACGGGGGTTACGAGCAGTACTTC
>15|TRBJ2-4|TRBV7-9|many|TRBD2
CASSCLGLPQNIQYF
TGTGCCAGCAGCTGCCTGGGACTACCCCAAAACATTCAGTACTTC
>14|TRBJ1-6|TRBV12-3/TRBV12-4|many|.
CASTPRTSNSPLHF
TGTGCCAGCACCCCCAGGACTTCAAATTCACCCCTCCACTTT
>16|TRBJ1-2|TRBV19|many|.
CASSTSWTVSSYGYTF
TGTGCCAGTAGTACCTCCTGGACAGTCTCCTCCTATGGCTACACCTTC
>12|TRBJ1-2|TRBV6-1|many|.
CASSVTVRGYTF
TGTGCCAGCAGTGTGACGGTGCGTGGCTACACCTTC
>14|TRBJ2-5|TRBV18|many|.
CASSPFFGQETQYF
TGTGCCAGCTCACCGTTCTTCGGGCAAGAGACCCAGTACTTC
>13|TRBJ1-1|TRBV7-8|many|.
CASAGQTNTEAFF
TGTGCCAGCGCCGGACAAACGAACACTGAAGCTTTCTTT
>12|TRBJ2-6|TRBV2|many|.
CAYLSGANVLTF
TGTGCCTACCTCTCTGGGGCCAACGTCCTGACTTTC
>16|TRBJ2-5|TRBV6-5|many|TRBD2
CASSYSGRGFEKTQYF
TGTGCCAGCAGTTATAGCGGGCGTGGTTTCGAAAAGACCCAGTACTTC
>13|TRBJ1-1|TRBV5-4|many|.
CASSLRGTTEAFF
TGTGCCAGCAGCTTGAGAGGGACAACTGAAGCTTTCTTT
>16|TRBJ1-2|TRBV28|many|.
CASSTTAGAENYGYTF
TGTGCCAGCAGTACAACCGCGGGGGCGGAAAACTATGGCTACACCTTC
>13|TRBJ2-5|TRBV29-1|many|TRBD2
CSVDGGGQETQYF
TGCAGCGTTGACGGGGGAGGGCAAGAGACCCAGTACTTC
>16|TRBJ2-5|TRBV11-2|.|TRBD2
CASSLGTSSGGETQYF
TGTGCCAGCAGCTTAGGGACTAGCTCCGGAGGAGAGACCCAGTACTTC
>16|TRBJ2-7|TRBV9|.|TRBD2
CASSVEASGLSYEQCF
TGTGCCAGCAGCGTAGAGGCTAGCGGACTCTCCTACGAGCAGTGCTTC
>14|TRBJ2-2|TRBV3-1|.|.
CASSQRAPPGELFF
TGTGCCAGCAGCCAAAGGGCCCCACCCGGGGAGCTGTTTTTT
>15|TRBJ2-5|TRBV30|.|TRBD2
CAWSERGRGEETQYF
TGTGCCTGGAGTGAGCGCGGGAGGGGGGAGGAGACCCAGTACTTC
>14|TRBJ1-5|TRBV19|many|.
CASAPRAGNQPQHF
TGTGCCAGTGCGCCGCGGGCAGGGAATCAGCCCCAGCATTTT
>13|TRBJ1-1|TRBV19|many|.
CASSPREYTEAFF
TGTGCCAGTAGTCCCAGGGAGTACACTGAAGCTTTCTTT
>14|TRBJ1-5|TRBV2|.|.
CASSEGQSNQPQHF
TGTGCCAGCAGTGAGGGGCAGAGCAATCAGCCCCAGCATTTT
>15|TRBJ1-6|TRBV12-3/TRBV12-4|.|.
CASSFPTDYNSPLHF
TGCGCCAGCAGTTTTCCGACGGACTATAATTCACCCCTCCACTTT